This T cell receptor beta chain stems from a study of blood T cell repertoires in COVID-19. Study background: Both acute and convalescent COVID-19 samples were obtained from the United States, Italy and Spain. Nucleic acid was either cDNA or gDNA, and it came from T cells, B-cell-depleted T cells, or PBMCs.

Germline V gene sequence: CDR1 SNHLY, CDR2 FYNNEI. Trimming cost V 6 bases and J 7 bases; bases outside gene matches: 7. This CDR3 contains 14 residues. In the authors' methods: Reference gene primer amplification gave estimated nucleated cell counts. Here immunoSEQ multiplex PCR was the method, and the copy in TCRdb shows in-frame clones only, minus some. The DNA gave D and trimming, while V, J and clone size come from that table. The data contain around 300,000 clones, 88% of them singletons. The sequence was collected from a man between 18 and 29 years old with active or convalescent COVID-19. The chain couples TRBV2 to TRBJ1-4, with 8 bases matching TRBD1. What was sequenced was peripheral blood. CDR3 residues: CASSAGQGGEKLFF. CDR3 DNA: TGTGCCAGCAGCGCTGGACAGGGCGGTGAAAAACTGTTTTTT.